This T cell receptor (beta chain) is drawn from a study of blood T cell repertoires in COVID-19. The overall study: Sites in the United States, Italy and Spain provided acute and convalescent COVID-19 samples. From T cells, B-cell-depleted T cells, or PBMCs came the material, which was cDNA or gDNA.

Original data processing: Researchers report that nucleated cell counts were estimated from reference gene primer amplification. Sequencing was performed with immunoSEQ multiplex PCR; in TCRdb, only in-frame clones are kept and a portion is missing. From that table come the V and J calls and clone size; the DNA was used to work out D and trimming. This sample has fewer than 40,000 clones; about 89% occur once, and the top ten carry 0.55% to 0.7%. The CDR3 contains 17 residues. V was pared by 4 bases and J by 7 bases, with 12 bases of the junction left unmatched. Germline V gives CDR1 MNHNS, CDR2 SASEGT.

The sequenced sample consisted of peripheral blood. V gene TRBV6-1 combines with J gene TRBJ1-5; 11 bases match TRBD1. This sequence was found in a woman aged 40 to 50 with active or convalescent COVID-19. CDR3 nucleotides: TGTGCCAGCAGTGTATGGTCCGGGACAGGGGGTAACCAGCCCCAGCATTTT. Translating gives CASSVWSGTGGNQPQHF.